The source of this T cell receptor (beta chain) is a study of vaccination effects on CD4 cells after COVID-19. Looking at the study overall: All participants had two doses of either the BNT162b2 or mRNA-1273 vaccine. Study-wide findings and caveats: Clones from infection and from vaccination both contracted markedly late after vaccination.

Trimming stripped 3 bases from V and 9 bases from J, with 12 bases between. Germline V gene lookup returns CDR1 LNHDA and CDR2 SQIVND (reference sequence). The CDR3 covers 13 residues. The repertoire was sequenced with immunoSEQ multiplex PCR; TCRdb's copy has only in-frame clones and lacks some. The sample lists roughly 50,000 clones, just under 80% occurring once. This clone was detected only a few times. The antigen is unknown. In the ViraFEST assay, antigen-specific CD4+ clonotypes were identified by expansion after peptide-pool stimulation. CD4+ T cell isolation took place after approximately 11 days of culture. Having tested negative for nucleocapsid antibodies, the vaccine recipients showed no prior SARS-CoV-2 infection. A density of fewer than 2.5 million PBMC per well was used; these cells were cultured with about 9.1 IU/ml IL-2 and about 9.5 ug/ml peptides. IL-2 medium supplanted half the medium on days 3 and 7.

The sequenced sample was CD4+ T cells from PBMCs cultured with HCoV-OC43 spike peptides, obtained before COVID-19 vaccination. The sample's subset: HCoV-OC43 spike overlapping peptide pool stimulation. This TCR was recovered from a human donor who received a COVID-19 vaccine. This chain joins TRBV19 and TRBJ1-5, with no clear D. The CDR3, as DNA: TGTGCCAGTAGTATTTTAAGTTTTCCGCCCCAGCATTTT. Translating gives CASSILSFPPQHF. Complete variable domain (other parts from reference TRBV19 and TRBJ1-5): DGGITQSPKYLFRKEGQNVTLSCEQNLNHDAMYWYRQDPGQGLRLIYYSQIVNDFQKGDIAEGYSVSREKKESFPLTVTSAQKNPTAFYLCASSILSFPPQHFGDGTRLSIL.